The source of this TCR beta chain is a study of CD8+ T cells in alopecia areata. As for the study in general: Using the percentage of affected scalp area, treated patients' severity was scored.

Extracted RNA was reverse transcribed into cDNA, the sequencing template. Libraries were prepared by immunoSEQ multiplex PCR; TCRdb keeps only in-frame clonotypes and omits some of them. Of 95,000 to 100,000 clones listed, about three fifths are singletons. V lost 1 base to trimming and J lost 9 bases, with 16 bases between them. CDR1 and CDR2 (germline): MGHRA, YSYEKL. The CDR3 consists of 15 residues. Note on this clone: Its antigen is currently unknown.

Stated treatment: oral pan-JAK inhibitor, 5-10 mg twice daily. Sorting of PBMCs yielded the CD4+ and CD8+ T cells. Study-wide points: Normal scalp had lower clonality than lesional scalp, with alopecia totalis/universalis lesions showing this most strongly.

The input for sequencing was CD8+ T cells sorted from blood, taken between weeks 55 and 65, from a patient treated with tofacitinib. V usage is TRBV4-1 and J usage is TRBJ2-1, with D unclear. The clonotype comes from a human donor with alopecia areata. This CDR3 is CASSQAHSTAGEQFF. CDR3 sequence (DNA): TGCGCCAGCAGCCAAGCCCACTCTACGGCAGGTGAGCAGTTCTTC.